Below, 19 T cell receptor beta chains from the same sample are listed, as sequenced in a study of CD8 T cell repertoires and HIV-1 epitope variants. Antigens of these TCRs are unknown. Clones were read by immunoSEQ multiplex PCR, and TCRdb kept only the in-frame ones, dropping some. The sample holds roughly 5,200 clones, under 70% seen once. The specimen sequenced was cultured CD8+ T cells derived from PBMCs. All receptors derive from a male donor with HIV.

This clone was picked up a small number of times. This sequence joins TRBV10-3 and TRBJ2-7; 8 nucleotides line up with TRBD2. Unmatched junction bases numbered 5, after V lost 10 bases and J lost 6 bases. In germline, CDR1 is ENHRY, CDR2 SYGVKD. The CDR3 consists of 11 residues. The CDR3 nucleotides are TGTGCCACCTCCGCGGGGGGCGAGCAGTACTTC. It yields the protein CATSAGGEQYF.

The J gene is TRBJ2-7, the V gene TRBV5-8; the D gene is possibly TRBD2 (5 bases). Germline CDR1 SGHTS, CDR2 YDEGEE. This CDR3 is built from 12 residues. V was pared by 3 bases and J by 6 bases, with 10 bases between. CDR3 nucleotides: TGTGCCAGCAGCTCGTCTACTAGCGAGCAGTACTTC. Translation gives CASSSSTSEQYF.

The rearrangement uses TRBV5-1 and TRBJ1-5; D is perhaps TRBD1 (5 bases). This CDR3 is built from 15 residues. The V gene lost 4 bases and the J gene lost 7 bases, with 18 bases spanning the gap. Germline CDR1 and CDR2: SGHRS and YFSETQ. In DNA form, the CDR3 reads TGCGCCAGCAGCCCGGGAATGGGGGACGGCCAGCCCCAGCATTTT. Encoded protein: CASSPGMGDGQPQHF.

This clone was observed a handful of times. This chain connects TRBV28 to TRBJ1-1; TRBD1 matches 7 bases. V shed 2 bases and J 3 bases; nucleotides not matched to a gene: 15. CDR3 length equals 18 residues. CDR1 MDHEN and CDR2 SYDVKM come from the germline V gene. The CDR3 DNA follows: TGTGCCAGCAGTTTAATTGTTTTGTCTCAGGGGGAGGACACTGAAGCTTTCTTT. Its protein is CASSLIVLSQGEDTEAFF.

This chain links TRBV6-5 with TRBJ1-1; D is undetermined. Germline V gives CDR1 MNHEY, CDR2 SVGAGI. Trimming cost V 4 bases and J 0 bases, with 12 bases left between them. There are 15 residues in the CDR3. The CDR3 loop is CASSWTFALNTEAFF. The CDR3 region has the DNA TGTGCCAGCAGTTGGACCTTCGCCTTGAACACTGAAGCTTTCTTT.

This chain connects TRBV4-3 to TRBJ2-7; unclear D gene. This CDR3 has 17 residues. V lost 2 bases to trimming and J lost 2 bases, with 19 bases between them. The germline V gene encodes CDR1 LGHNA and CDR2 YSLEER. This chain's CDR3 is CASSQRWSTPLTYEQYF. Written as DNA, the CDR3 is TGCGCCAGCAGCCAAAGGTGGTCCACACCCCTTACCTACGAGCAGTACTTC.

This clone was observed a few times. The chain links TRBV19 to TRBJ1-2; 8 bases agree with TRBD1. Germline V gene sequence: CDR1 LNHDA, CDR2 SQIVND (reference sequence). V was clipped by 8 bases and J by 6 bases; unmatched bases: 5. The CDR3 loop spans 12 amino acids. The CDR3: CASWTGWDGYTF. CDR3 DNA sequence: TGTGCCAGTTGGACAGGGTGGGATGGCTACACCTTC.

V usage is TRBV16 and J usage is TRBJ2-7; 8 bases match TRBD2. CDR3 size: 13 residues. Germline loops: CDR1 KGHSY, CDR2 FQNENV. V was clipped by 4 bases and J by 3 bases; unmatched bases: 2. In DNA form, the CDR3 reads TGTGCCAGCAGCCCGGGGGGGGACTACGAGCAGTACTTC. It codes for CASSPGGDYEQYF.

As regards this clone: Compared with germline, one end of the junction differs, possibly owing to a read error. The chain is built from TRBV19 and TRBJ2-7, with D tentatively TRBD1 or TRBD2 (6 bases each). This CDR3 has 14 residues. Germline V lookup: CDR1 LNHDA, CDR2 SQIVND (reference sequence). The DNA for the CDR3 is TGTGCCAGTAGTATCTCGTCGGGGGCTTACGGGCAGTACTTC. As protein: CASSISSGAYGQYF.

V gene TRBV5-1 combines with J gene TRBJ2-7, with D possibly being TRBD1 or TRBD2 (7 bases each). Trimming left V 2 bases short and J 3 bases short, with 12 bases between. CDR3 length: 14 amino acids. Germline V gene data show CDR1 as SGHRS and CDR2 as YFSETQ. For the CDR3, the DNA is TGCGCCAGCAGCTTCAGCGGGACAGTCTACGAGCAGTACTTC. This sequence encodes CASSFSGTVYEQYF.

This chain connects TRBV7-9 to TRBJ2-7; D gene unclear. V was cut by 3 bases and J by 1 base, with 7 bases left in between. Germline V gives CDR1 SEHNR, CDR2 FQNEAQ (reference sequence). The CDR3 runs to 13 residues. Written as DNA, the CDR3 is TGTGCCAGCAGCTTGATTGTGTCCTACGAGCAGTACTTC. Translation: CASSLIVSYEQYF.

This clone showed up just once. The rearrangement uses TRBV11-2 and TRBJ2-7; 8 positions match TRBD1. The CDR3 is 15 residues long. V trimming: 1 base; J trimming: 5 bases; junction bases outside the gene matches: 7. Germline V gives CDR1 SGHAT, CDR2 FQNNGV. The CDR3 loop is CASSLGDRPRDEQYF. CDR3 sequence (DNA): TGTGCCAGCAGCTTAGGGGACAGGCCTAGGGACGAGCAGTACTTC.

V usage is TRBV7-2 and J usage is TRBJ2-5; D tentatively fits TRBD1 or TRBD2 (5 bases each). V shed 2 bases and J shed 5 bases, with 21 bases lying between them. This CDR3 has 17 amino acids. Germline loops: CDR1 SGHTA, CDR2 FQGNSA. Written as DNA, the CDR3 is TGTGCCAGCAGCTTATGGGACGGACGATCTGCGTTGGAGACCCAGTACTTC. Protein product: CASSLWDGRSALETQYF. Full variable domain (remainder filled in from reference TRBV7-2 and TRBJ2-5): GAGVSQSPSNKVTEKGKDVELRCDPISGHTALYWYRQSLGQGLEFLIYFQGNSAPDKSGLPSDRFSAERTGGSVSTLTIQRTQQEDSAVYLCASSLWDGRSALETQYFGPGTRLLVL.

The V gene is TRBV10-3, the J gene TRBJ2-7; 8 bases map to TRBD1. With V trimmed by 10 bases and J by 0 bases, 2 bases remained unmatched. Germline-derived CDR1 and CDR2 are ENHRY and SYGVKD. There are 12 residues in the CDR3. CDR3 region: CATGTGSYEQYF. CDR3 sequence (DNA): TGTGCCACCGGGACAGGCTCCTACGAGCAGTACTTC.

This CDR3 reads CASSSGLAGGHEQFF. The CDR3, as DNA: TGTGCCAGCAGCTCCGGACTAGCGGGAGGACATGAGCAGTTCTTC. The chain has TRBV13 and TRBJ2-1; 14 nucleotides agree with TRBD2. J lost 8 bases, V lost 4 bases, and 4 bases had no gene match. CDR1 is PRHDT, CDR2 FYEKMQ, per germline (reference sequence). The CDR3 is made up of 15 amino acids. Filled out from reference TRBV13 and TRBJ2-1, the complete variable domain reads AAGVIQSPRHLIKEKRETATLKCYPIPRHDTVYWYQQGPGQDPQFLISFYEKMQSDKGSIPDRFSAQQFSDYHSELNMSSLELGDSALYFCASSSGLAGGHEQFFGPGTRLTVL.

This chain links TRBV30 with TRBJ1-5; D is undetermined. This CDR3 comprises 13 residues. Germline loops: CDR1 GTSNPN, CDR2 SVGIG (reference sequence). Trimming removed 0 bases at V and 6 bases at J, with 9 bases between. CDR3 DNA: TGTGCCTGGAGTGTACGTGGTCTTCAGCCCCAGCATTTT. Residues: CAWSVRGLQPQHF.

V is TRBV5-6 and J is TRBJ2-7; 9 nucleotides align to TRBD2. CDR1 and CDR2 (germline): SGHDT, YYEEEE. The CDR3 has 14 amino acids. Trimming took 2 bases from V and 8 from J; bases not matched to a gene: 8. The CDR3 spells CASSFGSGSPKQYF. The CDR3, as DNA: TGTGCCAGCAGCTTTGGTAGCGGGAGCCCCAAGCAGTACTTC. Full variable domain (missing parts from reference TRBV5-6 and TRBJ2-7): DAGVTQSPTHLIKTRGQQVTLRCSPKSGHDTVSWYQQALGQGPQFIFQYYEEEERQRGNFPDRFSGHQFPNYSSELNVNALLLGDSALYLCASSFGSGSPKQYFGPGTRLTVT.

This clone was recorded only once. The chain links TRBV28 to TRBJ1-1, with D possibly being TRBD1 (5 bases). Germline loops: CDR1 MDHEN, CDR2 SYDVKM. This CDR3 has 14 amino acids. Trimming removed 6 bases at V and 1 base at J, with 12 bases between. CDR3 loop: CASSALQENTEAFF. DNA for the CDR3: TGTGCCAGCAGCGCACTACAGGAGAACACTGAAGCTTTCTTT.

The CDR3 loop reads CASSLADGRSYEQYF. The CDR3 region has the DNA TGTGCCAGCAGCTTAGCGGACGGGAGGAGCTACGAGCAGTACTTC. The J gene is TRBJ2-7, the V gene TRBV7-6; 7 bases align to TRBD2. From germline, CDR1 is SGHVS and CDR2 FNYEAQ. The ends lost 0 bases at V and 3 bases at J; junction bases unmatched: 5. This CDR3 comprises 15 residues. The entire variable domain, with the rest obtained from reference TRBV7-6 and TRBJ2-7, is as follows: GAGVSQSPRYKVTKRGQDVALRCDPISGHVSLYWYRQALGQGPEFLTYFNYEAQQDKSGLPNDRFSAERPEGSISTLTIQRTEQRDSAMYRCASSLADGRSYEQYFGPGTRLTVT.